This TCR beta chain originates from a study of cytomegalovirus exposure and HLA in healthy donors. Notes on the study in general: A few of the chains that were CMV-associated were confirmed in vitro to be specific for CMV antigens. In a later analysis, HLA-C alleles had the fewest associated TCRs, DRB1 alleles the most. Reportedly, cytomegalovirus status was diagnosed with high sensitivity and specificity. Later analysis identified about 17,000 TCR beta sequences associated with HLA alleles, using a false discovery rate threshold of 0.05.

The CDR3 length is 12 residues. Germline loops: CDR1 LNHNV, CDR2 YYDKDF (reference sequence). V was clipped by 8 bases and J by 5 bases, with 12 bases between them. Use of 60 Vbeta and 13 Jbeta primers characterized the PCR. Libraries were prepared by immunoSEQ multiplex PCR; TCRdb keeps only in-frame clonotypes and omits some of them. The sample lists about 86,000 clones; roughly 77% were seen once. With respect to this clone: Its antigen is currently unknown.

The chain combines TRBV15 with TRBJ1-2, with TRBD1 as a possible D gene (6 bases). The TCR originated in a woman between 40 and 55 years old in good health and CMV-seropositive. The sample was PBMCs. In DNA form, the CDR3 reads TGTGCCACCTACGGTACAGGGTATGGCTACACCTTC. Protein sequence: CATYGTGYGYTF.